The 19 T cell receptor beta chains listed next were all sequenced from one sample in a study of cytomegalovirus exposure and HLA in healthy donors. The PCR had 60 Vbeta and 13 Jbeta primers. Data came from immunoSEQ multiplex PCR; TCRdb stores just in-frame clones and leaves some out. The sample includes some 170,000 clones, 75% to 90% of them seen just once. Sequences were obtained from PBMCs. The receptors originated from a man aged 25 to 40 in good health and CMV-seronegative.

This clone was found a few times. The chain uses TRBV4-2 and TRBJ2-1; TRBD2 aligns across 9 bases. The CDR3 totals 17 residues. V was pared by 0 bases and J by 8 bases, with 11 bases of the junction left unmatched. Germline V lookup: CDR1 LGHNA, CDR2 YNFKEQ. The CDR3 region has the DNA TGTGCCAGCAGCCAAGATACCCTTAGCGGGAGTGGGGATGAGCAGTTCTTC. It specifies CASSQDTLSGSGDEQFF.

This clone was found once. DNA for the CDR3: TGTGCCAGCAGTTCAACACCGAGGGGCTACACCTTC. It yields the protein CASSSTPRGYTF. This chain uses TRBV28 with TRBJ1-2; unclear D gene. Germline CDR1 reads MDHEN; CDR2 reads SYDVKM. Deletions cut 4 bases from V and 8 bases from J, with 11 bases between. The CDR3 is 12 amino acids.

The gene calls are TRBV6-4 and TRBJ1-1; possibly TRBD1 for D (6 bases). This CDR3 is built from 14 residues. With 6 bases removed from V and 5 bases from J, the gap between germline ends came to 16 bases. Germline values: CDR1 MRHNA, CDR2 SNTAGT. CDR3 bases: TGTGCCAGCAGCCCCGAGGGGGGGGAAACTGAAGCTTTCTTT. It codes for CASSPEGGETEAFF.

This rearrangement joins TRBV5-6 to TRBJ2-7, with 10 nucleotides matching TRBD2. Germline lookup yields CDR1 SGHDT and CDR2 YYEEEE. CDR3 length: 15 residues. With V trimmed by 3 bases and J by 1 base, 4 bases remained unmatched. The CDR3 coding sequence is TGTGCCAGCAGCTACACTAGCGGGGAGTCCTACGAGCAGTACTTC. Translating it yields CASSYTSGESYEQYF.

The CDR3 is CASSVGADRSYTF. CDR3 DNA: TGTGCCAGCAGCGTGGGGGCGGATAGGAGCTACACCTTC. The V gene is TRBV9, the J gene TRBJ1-2, with D perhaps matching TRBD1 (6 bases). This CDR3 is built from 13 residues. Per the germline V gene, CDR1 is SGDLS and CDR2 is YYNGEE. Deletions cut 2 bases from V and 9 bases from J, with 14 bases between.

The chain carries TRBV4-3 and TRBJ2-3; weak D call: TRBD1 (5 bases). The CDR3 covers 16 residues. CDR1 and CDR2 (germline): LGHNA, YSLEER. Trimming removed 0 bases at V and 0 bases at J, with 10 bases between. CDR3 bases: TGCGCCAGCAGCCAAGAAGGGGTGGTAAGCACAGATACGCAGTATTTT. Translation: CASSQEGVVSTDTQYF.

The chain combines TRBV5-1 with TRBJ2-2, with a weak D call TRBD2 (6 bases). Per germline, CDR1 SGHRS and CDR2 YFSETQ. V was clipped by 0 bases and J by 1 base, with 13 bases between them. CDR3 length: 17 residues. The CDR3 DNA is TGCGCCAGCAGCTTGGCCGGAACGGGAGTGAACACCGGGGAGCTGTTTTTT. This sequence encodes CASSLAGTGVNTGELFF.

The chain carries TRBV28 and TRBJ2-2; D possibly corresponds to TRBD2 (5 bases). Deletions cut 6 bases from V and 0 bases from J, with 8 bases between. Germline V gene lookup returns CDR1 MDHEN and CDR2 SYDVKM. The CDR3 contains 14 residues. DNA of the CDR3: TGTGCCAGCAGGCGGCGGGCGAACACCGGGGAGCTGTTTTTT. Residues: CASRRRANTGELFF.

The CDR3 DNA reads as TGTGCCAGCAGTCAAGCCGGGACAGGGCCCAACATTCAGTACTTC. The encoded protein is CASSQAGTGPNIQYF. The genes are TRBV28 and TRBJ2-4; 9 positions agree with TRBD1. The trim removed 5 bases at V and 7 bases at J, leaving 9 bases unmatched. The CDR3 contains 15 residues. Germline V gene sequence: CDR1 MDHEN, CDR2 SYDVKM.

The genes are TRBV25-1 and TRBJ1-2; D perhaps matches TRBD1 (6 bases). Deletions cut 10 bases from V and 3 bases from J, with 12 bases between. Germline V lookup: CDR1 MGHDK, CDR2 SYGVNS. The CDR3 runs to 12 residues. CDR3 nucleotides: TGTGCCACCACAGGGTCATACTATGGCTACACCTTC. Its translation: CATTGSYYGYTF.

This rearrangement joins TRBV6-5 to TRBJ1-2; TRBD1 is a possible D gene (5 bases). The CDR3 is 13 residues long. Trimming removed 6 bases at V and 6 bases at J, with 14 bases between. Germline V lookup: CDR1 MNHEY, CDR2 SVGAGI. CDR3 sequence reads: CASRQVPRDGYTF. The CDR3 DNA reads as TGTGCCAGCAGACAGGTCCCAAGGGATGGCTACACCTTC.

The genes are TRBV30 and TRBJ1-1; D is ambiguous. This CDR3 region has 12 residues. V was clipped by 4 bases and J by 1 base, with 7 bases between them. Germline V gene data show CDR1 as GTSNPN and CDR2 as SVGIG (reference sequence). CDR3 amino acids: CAWIRQNTEAFF. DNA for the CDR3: TGTGCCTGGATCAGACAGAACACTGAAGCTTTCTTT.

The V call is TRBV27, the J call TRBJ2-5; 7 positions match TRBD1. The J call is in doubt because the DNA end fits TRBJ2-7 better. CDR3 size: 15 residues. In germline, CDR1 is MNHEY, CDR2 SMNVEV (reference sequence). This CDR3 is CASSSGQRRSYEQYF. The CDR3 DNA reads TGTGCCAGCAGTTCGGGACAGCGGAGATCCTACGAGCAGTACTTC.

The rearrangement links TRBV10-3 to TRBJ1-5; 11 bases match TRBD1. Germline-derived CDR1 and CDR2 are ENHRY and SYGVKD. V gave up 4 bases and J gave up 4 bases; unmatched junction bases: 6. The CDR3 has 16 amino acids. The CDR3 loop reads CAISASGTGGNQPQHF. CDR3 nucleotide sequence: TGTGCCATCAGTGCCTCCGGGACAGGGGGAAATCAGCCCCAGCATTTT.

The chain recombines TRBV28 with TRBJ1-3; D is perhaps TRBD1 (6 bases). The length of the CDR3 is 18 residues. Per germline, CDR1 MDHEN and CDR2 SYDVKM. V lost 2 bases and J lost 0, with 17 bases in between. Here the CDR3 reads CASSLGVRGTSSGNTIYF. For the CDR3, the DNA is TGTGCCAGCAGTTTAGGGGTTAGGGGGACTAGCTCTGGAAACACCATATATTTT.

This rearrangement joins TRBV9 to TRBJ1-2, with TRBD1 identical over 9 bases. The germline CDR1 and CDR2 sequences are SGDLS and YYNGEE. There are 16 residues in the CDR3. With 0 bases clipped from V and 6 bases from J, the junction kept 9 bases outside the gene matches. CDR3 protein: CASSVGGQGGTDGYTF. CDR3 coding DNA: TGTGCCAGCAGCGTAGGGGGACAGGGAGGTACGGATGGCTACACCTTC.

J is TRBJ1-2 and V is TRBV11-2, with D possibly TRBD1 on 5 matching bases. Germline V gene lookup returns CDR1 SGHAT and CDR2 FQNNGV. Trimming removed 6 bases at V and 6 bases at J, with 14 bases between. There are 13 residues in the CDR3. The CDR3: CASRLGQMDGYTF. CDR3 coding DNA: TGTGCCAGCAGGTTGGGGCAGATGGATGGCTACACCTTC.

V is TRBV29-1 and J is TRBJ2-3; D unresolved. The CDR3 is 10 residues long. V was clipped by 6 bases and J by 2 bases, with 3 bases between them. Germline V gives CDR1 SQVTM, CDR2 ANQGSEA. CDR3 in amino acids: CSVSTDTQYF. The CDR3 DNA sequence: TGCAGCGTCTCCACAGATACGCAGTATTTT.

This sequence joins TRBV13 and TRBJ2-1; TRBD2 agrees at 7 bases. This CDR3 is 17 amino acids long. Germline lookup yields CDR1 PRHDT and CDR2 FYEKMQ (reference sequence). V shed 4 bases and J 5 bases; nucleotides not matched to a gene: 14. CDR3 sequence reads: CASSWGMGGLADNEQFF. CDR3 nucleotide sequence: TGTGCCAGCAGCTGGGGGATGGGGGGGTTAGCGGACAATGAGCAGTTCTTC.